Listed below are T cell receptor beta chains from one sample, sequenced in a study of blood T cell repertoires in COVID-19. Assay used: immunoSEQ multiplex PCR; TCRdb lists only in-frame clones, some missing. This sample carries some 230,000 clones, 75% to 90% of them seen once, and the ten largest clones take approximately 3.4%. Specimen: PBMCs or T cells enriched from blood (not recorded which). The receptor set was obtained from a woman aged 18 to 35 in a cohort exposed to, infected with or recovered from COVID-19 (not recorded which). CDR3s include the opening cysteine and the closing phenylalanine or tryptophan. D genes are given only for firm matches. Not every row has a clone size; where given, it reads once, few, many or a size class.

J gene: TRBJ2-6
V gene: TRBV5-1
clone size: few
D gene: -
CDR3 DNA: TGCGCCAGCAGCTTGGCCGGGGCTGGGGCCAACGTCCTGACTTTC
CDR3 protein: CASSLAGAGANVLTF

J gene: TRBJ1-1
V gene: TRBV5-1
clone size: -
D gene: TRBD1
CDR3 DNA: TGCGCCAGCAGCTTGGAGGACAGGGCGGAAGCTTTCTTT
CDR3 protein: CASSLEDRAEAFF

J gene: TRBJ2-5
V gene: TRBV5-1
clone size: -
D gene: TRBD1
CDR3 DNA: TGCGCCAGCAGCCTGAAGGGGGCGACCAACCAAGAGACCCAGTACTTC
CDR3 protein: CASSLKGATNQETQYF

J gene: TRBJ1-2
V gene: TRBV27
clone size: -
D gene: TRBD1
CDR3 DNA: TGTGCCAGCAGTTCCATGGGACAGGGGCCTCCTGGCTACACCTTC
CDR3 protein: CASSSMGQGPPGYTF

J gene: TRBJ1-2
V gene: TRBV7-9
clone size: -
D gene: TRBD1
CDR3 DNA: TGTGCCAGCAGCCCCGAGACAGGGGAGGATGGCTACACCTTC
CDR3 protein: CASSPETGEDGYTF

J gene: TRBJ1-5
V gene: TRBV19
clone size: -
D gene: -
CDR3 DNA: TGTGCCAGTAGTATCCCCTCGCAGGGCACTTGGGGGGTTAGCAATCAGCCCCAGCATTTT
CDR3 protein: CASSIPSQGTWGVSNQPQHF

J gene: TRBJ1-2
V gene: TRBV11-3
clone size: -
D gene: -
CDR3 DNA: TGTGCCAGCAGCTTAACCAGGGCGTCGGGCTACACCTTC
CDR3 protein: CASSLTRASGYTF

J gene: TRBJ2-3
V gene: TRBV3-1/TRBV3-2
clone size: -
D gene: TRBD2
CDR3 DNA: TGTGCCAGCAGCCATGCTACTAGCGGGCGCACAGATACGCAGTATTTT
CDR3 protein: CASSHATSGRTDTQYF

J gene: TRBJ2-3
V gene: TRBV24-1
clone size: -
D gene: TRBD1
CDR3 DNA: TGTGCCACCAGTGATCGACAGGGGAGCACAGATACGCAGTATTTT
CDR3 protein: CATSDRQGSTDTQYF

J gene: TRBJ1-2
V gene: TRBV6-1
clone size: -
D gene: -
CDR3 DNA: TGTGCCAGCAGTGAAGGACTTTATGGCTACACCTTC
CDR3 protein: CASSEGLYGYTF

J gene: TRBJ1-4
V gene: TRBV19
clone size: -
D gene: TRBD1
CDR3 DNA: TGTGCCAGTAGTATGGGACAGGGTACGGATGAAAAACTGTTTTTT
CDR3 protein: CASSMGQGTDEKLFF

J gene: TRBJ1-6
V gene: TRBV3-1/TRBV3-2
clone size: -
D gene: -
CDR3 DNA: TGTGCCAGCAGCCAAGATGCGAGCTCCTATAATTCACCCCTCCACTTT
CDR3 protein: CASSQDASSYNSPLHF

J gene: TRBJ2-5
V gene: TRBV10-2
clone size: -
D gene: TRBD1
CDR3 DNA: TGCGCCAGCAGCTGGACAGGGGCCGGAGAGACCCAGTACTTC
CDR3 protein: CASSWTGAGETQYF

J gene: TRBJ2-3
V gene: TRBV7-3
clone size: -
D gene: TRBD1
CDR3 DNA: TGTGCCAGCAGCTTAAGTGCGGTACAGGGGGGTCATACGCAGTATTTT
CDR3 protein: CASSLSAVQGGHTQYF

J gene: TRBJ1-3
V gene: TRBV27
clone size: -
D gene: TRBD1
CDR3 DNA: TGTGCCAGCAGCGGAACAGGGGCGGGTGGAAACACCATATATTTT
CDR3 protein: CASSGTGAGGNTIYF

J gene: TRBJ2-1
V gene: TRBV10-1
clone size: -
D gene: -
CDR3 DNA: TGCGCCAGCAGGCGGGATAGGGCGAGTGAGCAGTTCTTC
CDR3 protein: CASRRDRASEQFF

J gene: TRBJ2-5
V gene: TRBV6-4
clone size: once
D gene: TRBD2
CDR3 DNA: TGTGCCAGCAGTTCTAGCGGGGGGGCGTCAGAGACCCAGTACTTC
CDR3 protein: CASSSSGGASETQYF

J gene: TRBJ1-1
V gene: TRBV19
clone size: -
D gene: -
CDR3 DNA: TGTGCCAGTAGTATAGGCAGGGCCAGGACTGAAGCTTTCTTT
CDR3 protein: CASSIGRARTEAFF

J gene: TRBJ2-2
V gene: TRBV10-3
clone size: -
D gene: -
CDR3 DNA: TGTGCCATCAGCCCTAAAGTGATCGGGGAGCTGTTTTTT
CDR3 protein: CAISPKVIGELFF